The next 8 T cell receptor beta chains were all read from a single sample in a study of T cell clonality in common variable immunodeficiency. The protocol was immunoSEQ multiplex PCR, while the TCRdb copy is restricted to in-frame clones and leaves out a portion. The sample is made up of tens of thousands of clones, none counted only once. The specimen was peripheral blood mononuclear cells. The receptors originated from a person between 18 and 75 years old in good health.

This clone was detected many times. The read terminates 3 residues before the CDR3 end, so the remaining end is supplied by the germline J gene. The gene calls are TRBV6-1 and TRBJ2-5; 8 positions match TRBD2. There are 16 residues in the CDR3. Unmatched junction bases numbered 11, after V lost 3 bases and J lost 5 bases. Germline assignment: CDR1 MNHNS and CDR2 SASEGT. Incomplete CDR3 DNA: TGTGCCAGCAGTGAGGTCGGGAGGGCCGGGGGGGAGACC. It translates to CASSEVGRAGGET. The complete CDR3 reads CASSEVGRAGGETQYF.

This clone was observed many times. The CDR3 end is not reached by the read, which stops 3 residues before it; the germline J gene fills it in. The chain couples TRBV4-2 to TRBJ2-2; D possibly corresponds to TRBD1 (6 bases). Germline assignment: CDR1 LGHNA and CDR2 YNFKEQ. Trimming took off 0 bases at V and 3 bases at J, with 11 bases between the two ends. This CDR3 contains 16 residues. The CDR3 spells CASSQDRGGHTGELFF. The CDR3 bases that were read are TGTGCCAGCAGCCAAGATAGAGGGGGACACACCGGGGAG.

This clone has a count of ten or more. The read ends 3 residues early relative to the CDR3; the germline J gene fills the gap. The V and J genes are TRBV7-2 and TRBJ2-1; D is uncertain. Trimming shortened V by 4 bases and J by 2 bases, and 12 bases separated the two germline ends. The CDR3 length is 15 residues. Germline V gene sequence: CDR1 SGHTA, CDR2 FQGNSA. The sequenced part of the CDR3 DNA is TGTGCCAGCAGCTCTCTTCGTCAGACCTACAATGAG. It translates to CASSSLRQTYNE. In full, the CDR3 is CASSSLRQTYNEQFF.

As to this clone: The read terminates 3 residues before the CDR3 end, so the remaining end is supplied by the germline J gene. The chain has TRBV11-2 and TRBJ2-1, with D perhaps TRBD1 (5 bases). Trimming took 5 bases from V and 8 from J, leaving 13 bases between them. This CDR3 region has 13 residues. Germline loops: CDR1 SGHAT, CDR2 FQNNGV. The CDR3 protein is CASSQGVGYEQFF. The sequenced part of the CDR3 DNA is TGTGCCAGCAGCCAAGGGGTCGGATATGAG.

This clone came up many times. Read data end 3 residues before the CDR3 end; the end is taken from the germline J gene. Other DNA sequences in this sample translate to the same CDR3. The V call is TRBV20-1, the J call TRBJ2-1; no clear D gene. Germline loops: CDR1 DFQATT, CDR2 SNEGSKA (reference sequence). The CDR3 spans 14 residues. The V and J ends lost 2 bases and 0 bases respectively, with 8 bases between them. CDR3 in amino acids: CSARLLSSYNEQFF. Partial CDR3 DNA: TGCAGTGCTAGATTGCTATCCTCCTACAATGAG.

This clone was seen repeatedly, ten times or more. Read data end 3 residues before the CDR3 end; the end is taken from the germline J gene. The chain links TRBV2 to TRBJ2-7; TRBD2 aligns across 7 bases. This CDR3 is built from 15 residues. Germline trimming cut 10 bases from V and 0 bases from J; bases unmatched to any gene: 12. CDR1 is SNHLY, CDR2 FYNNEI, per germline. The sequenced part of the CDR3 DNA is TGTGCCACTTTCGGGGGGTTGGGGCCCTCCTACGAG. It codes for CATFGGLGPSYE. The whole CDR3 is CATFGGLGPSYEQYF.

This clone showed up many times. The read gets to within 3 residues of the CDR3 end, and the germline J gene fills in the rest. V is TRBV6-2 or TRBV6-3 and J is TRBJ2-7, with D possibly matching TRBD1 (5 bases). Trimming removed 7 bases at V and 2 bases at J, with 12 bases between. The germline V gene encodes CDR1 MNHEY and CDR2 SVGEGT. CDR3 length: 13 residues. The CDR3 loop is CASTPDSTYEQYF. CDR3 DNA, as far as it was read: TGTGCCAGCACCCCTGACAGTACCTACGAG.

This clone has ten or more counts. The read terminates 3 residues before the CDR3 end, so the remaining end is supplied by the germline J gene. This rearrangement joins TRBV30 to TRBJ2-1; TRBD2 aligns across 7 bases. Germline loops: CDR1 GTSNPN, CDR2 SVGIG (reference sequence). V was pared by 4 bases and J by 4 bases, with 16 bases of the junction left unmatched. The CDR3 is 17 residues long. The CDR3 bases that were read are TGTGCCTGGACCCTAACGGTGACGGGGAGGGCTTACAATGAG. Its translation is CAWTLTVTGRAYNE. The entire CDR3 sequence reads CAWTLTVTGRAYNEQFF.